The 18 T cell receptor beta chains listed next were all sequenced from one sample in a study of cytomegalovirus exposure and HLA in healthy donors. This PCR relied on a set of 60 Vbeta primers and 13 Jbeta primers. Profiling relied on immunoSEQ multiplex PCR, and the TCRdb table lists in-frame clones only, not all of them. This sample carries around 100,000 clones, 70% to 85% of them seen once, and the ten largest clones take 4% to 5%. Sequenced sample: PBMCs. The source of these receptors is a woman aged 40 to 49 in good health and CMV-seropositive.

Only a few counts were recorded for this clone. The CDR3 sequence is CASIMDILNTEAFF. CDR3 coding DNA: TGTGCCAGCATTATGGACATACTGAACACTGAAGCTTTCTTT. This chain uses TRBV2 with TRBJ1-1; a weak D match, TRBD1 (5 bases). The CDR3 has 14 residues. Trimming removed 7 bases from V and 0 bases from J, with 12 bases in between. Germline V lookup: CDR1 SNHLY, CDR2 FYNNEI.

This rearrangement joins TRBV11-3 to TRBJ1-1; TRBD1 agrees at 8 bases. V lost 5 bases, J lost 1 base, and 3 bases stayed unmatched. Looked up from germline, CDR1 is SGHNT and CDR2 is YENEEA. This CDR3 spans 14 amino acids. The CDR3 nucleotides read TGTGCCAGCAGCGACAGGGGAAGGAACACTGAAGCTTTCTTT. Amino acids: CASSDRGRNTEAFF.

This chain links TRBV6-1 with TRBJ1-1; tentative D call: TRBD1 (5 bases). Germline loops: CDR1 MNHNS, CDR2 SASEGT. This CDR3 region has 15 residues. V shed 1 base and J shed 1 base, with 10 bases lying between them. CDR3 DNA sequence: TGTGCCAGCAGTGAAGGAGGCGGGACGAACACTGAAGCTTTCTTT. As protein: CASSEGGGTNTEAFF.

The chain carries TRBV18 and TRBJ2-5, with D tentatively TRBD1 (8 bases). The CDR3 is made up of 15 amino acids. The V end was cut by 6 bases, the J end by 2 bases, with 16 bases between. In germline, CDR1 is KGHSH, CDR2 LQKENI. For the CDR3, the DNA is TGTGCCAGCTCGCCTTCACAGGGGGGGCAAGAGACCCAGTACTTC. Its translation is CASSPSQGGQETQYF.

This clone was seen only a few times. This rearrangement joins TRBV7-6 to TRBJ1-4, with D possibly TRBD1 on 5 matching bases. Trimming pared 2 bases from V and 8 bases from J, leaving 21 bases between. The CDR3 consists of 17 residues. Germline V gene sequence: CDR1 SGHVS, CDR2 FNYEAQ. CDR3 sequence (DNA): TGTGCCAGCAGCTTATACGGCGGGACGATCCGTGGGGAAAAACTGTTTTTT. It encodes CASSLYGGTIRGEKLFF.

The chain has TRBV10-3 and TRBJ2-3, with 9 bases matching TRBD2. J was trimmed by 6 bases and V by 0 bases; bases with no gene match: 7. This CDR3 is 16 amino acids long. Germline V gene sequence: CDR1 ENHRY, CDR2 SYGVKD. The CDR3 loop is CAISESVAGDPDTQYF. Here the CDR3 DNA reads TGTGCCATCAGTGAGTCGGTAGCGGGAGATCCCGATACGCAGTATTTT.

The chain employs TRBV7-2 and TRBJ2-1; D not resolved. The CDR3 extends over 13 amino acids. From germline, CDR1 is SGHTA and CDR2 FQGNSA. V lost 3 bases to trimming and J lost 10 bases, with 13 bases between them. The CDR3 nucleotides read TGTGCCAGCAGCTTTCGGTCGTTGGGCGAGCAGTTCTTC. As protein: CASSFRSLGEQFF.

The chain links TRBV29-1 to TRBJ2-3; 8 bases match TRBD1. This CDR3 is 13 amino acids long. Germline CDR1 reads SQVTM; CDR2 reads ANQGSEA. The ends lost 7 bases at V and 2 bases at J; junction bases unmatched: 5. The CDR3 protein is CSADRGNTDTQYF. CDR3 bases: TGCAGCGCTGACAGGGGCAACACAGATACGCAGTATTTT.

The chain has TRBV13 and TRBJ2-7, with TRBD2 matching 9 bases. V shed 3 bases, J shed 3 bases, and the junction held 3 bases outside the gene matches. The CDR3 consists of 14 residues. Germline V gene data show CDR1 as PRHDT and CDR2 as FYEKMQ (reference sequence). The CDR3: CASSLASGDYEQYF. CDR3 sequence (DNA): TGTGCCAGCAGCTTGGCTAGCGGGGACTACGAGCAGTACTTC.

This clone was seen more than once but under ten times. This chain connects TRBV7-2 to TRBJ1-1; possibly TRBD1 for D (6 bases). V was shortened by 4 bases and J by 0 bases, with 12 bases between the two germline ends. This CDR3 has 15 residues. The germline CDR1 and CDR2 sequences are SGHTA and FQGNSA. The CDR3 nucleotides are TGTGCCAGCAGCTCCCGGGACACCATGAACACTGAAGCTTTCTTT. It specifies CASSSRDTMNTEAFF.

The chain recombines TRBV29-1 with TRBJ1-2; D perhaps matches TRBD1 (6 bases). This CDR3 has 13 amino acids. Looked up from germline, CDR1 is SQVTM and CDR2 is ANQGSEA. With 3 bases removed from V and 3 bases from J, the gap between germline ends came to 11 bases. In nucleotides, the CDR3 is TGCAGCGTTGAGGGGGGGCGTGACTATGGCTACACCTTC. Encoded protein: CSVEGGRDYGYTF.

The J gene is TRBJ1-1, the V gene TRBV2, with TRBD1 matching 9 bases. In germline, CDR1 is SNHLY, CDR2 FYNNEI. The V segment lost 4 bases and the J segment 3 bases; nucleotides outside the gene matches: 6. The CDR3 sequence is 15 residues long. The CDR3 DNA reads TGTGCCAGCAGTGTTGGGACAGGGAAGTACACTGAAGCTTTCTTT. Translation: CASSVGTGKYTEAFF.

CDR3 sequence reads: CASSWDNTYEQYF. DNA of the CDR3: TGCGCCAGCAGCTGGGACAATACCTACGAGCAGTACTTC. V usage is TRBV5-1 and J usage is TRBJ2-5; tentative D call: TRBD1 (6 bases). The DNA matches TRBJ2-7 better at its end, which makes the J call doubtful. Germline CDR1 and CDR2: SGHRS and YFSETQ. This CDR3 contains 13 residues.

On this clone itself: Other DNA sequences within the sample encode an identical CDR3. The chain carries TRBV30 and TRBJ1-5; a weak D match, TRBD1 (6 bases). This CDR3 has 14 amino acids. The germline V and J ends were trimmed by 0 bases and 4 bases, with 10 bases remaining between them. Germline values: CDR1 GTSNPN, CDR2 SVGIG (reference sequence). The CDR3 DNA reads as TGTGCCTGGAGTGTACAGGGTGGGAATCAGCCCCAGCATTTT. Translation gives CAWSVQGGNQPQHF.

V and J are TRBV7-2 and TRBJ2-3; TRBD2 matches 10 bases. The CDR3 is 18 residues long. From germline, CDR1 is SGHTA and CDR2 FQGNSA. Trimming removed 2 bases from V and 2 bases from J; junction bases left unmatched: 10. The CDR3: CASSLTSGGAFLTDTQYF. In DNA form, the CDR3 reads TGTGCCAGCAGCTTAACCAGCGGGGGGGCCTTTCTCACAGATACGCAGTATTTT.

The chain carries TRBV11-2 and TRBJ1-1, with a tentative D call TRBD1 (5 bases). V lost 5 bases and J 5 bases, leaving 9 bases between the germline ends. Germline CDR1 and CDR2: SGHAT and FQNNGV. The CDR3 totals 12 residues. In DNA, the CDR3 is TGTGCCAGCAGCCCGCAGGGTACTGAAGCTTTCTTT. Translation: CASSPQGTEAFF. Complete variable domain (other parts from reference TRBV11-2 and TRBJ1-1): EAGVAQSPRYKIIEKRQSVAFWCNPISGHATLYWYQQILGQGPKLLIQFQNNGVVDDSQLPKDRFSAERLKGVDSTLKIQPAKLEDSAVYLCASSPQGTEAFFGQGTRLTVV.

The gene calls are TRBV10-3 and TRBJ2-7; 9 bases are a match to TRBD1. CDR3 length: 13 residues. CDR1 and CDR2 (germline): ENHRY, SYGVKD. The V segment lost 10 bases and the J segment 3 bases; nucleotides outside the gene matches: 7. CDR3 coding DNA: TGTGCCACCACGGGACAGGGAAACTACGAGCAGTACTTC. Translating gives CATTGQGNYEQYF.

This clone was detected only a few times. This chain connects TRBV18 to TRBJ1-5, with TRBD1 as a possible D gene (6 bases). V was trimmed by 2 bases and J by 6 bases, leaving 11 bases between them. The length of the CDR3 is 14 residues. The V gene's germline CDR1 is KGHSH and CDR2 LQKENI. The CDR3 loop is CASSPSGGLQPQHF. CDR3 DNA: TGTGCCAGCTCACCAAGCGGGGGGCTTCAGCCCCAGCATTTT.